This paragraph covers one T cell receptor beta chain sequence. This CDR3 contains 15 residues. Germline V gives CDR1 SGHAT, CDR2 FQNNGV. Trimming removed 7 bases from V and 2 bases from J, with 17 bases in between. Documented time point: newly diagnosed GD, antithyroid drugs for less than 3 months. RNA extracted from PBMCs served as the sequencing template. Blood from the periphery, approximately 8.5 milliliters in all, was drawn into EDTA tubes. This entry comes from a study of regulatory T cells in long-lasting Graves disease. Turning to the study itself: Graves' patients (newly diagnosed) had been on antithyroid drugs under 3 months.

Assembly of TCR beta libraries relied on iRepertoire HTBI primers together with Arm-PCR of CDR3 regions. TCRdb analysed the multiplex PCR reads with MiXCR anew, one entry per CDR3 protein. The sample yields roughly 530,000 distinct CDR3 sequences, about 16% seen once. A further study also used this sample, focusing on T cells in Graves' hyperthyroidism and ophthalmopathy.

The clonotype comes from a woman aged 35-60 years with Graves disease. Sample: peripheral blood mononuclear cells (PBMCs), taken at new diagnosis, from a patient treated with antithyroid drugs. The chain combines TRBV11-2 with TRBJ1-1; perhaps TRBD1 as D (6 bases). The DNA for the CDR3 is TGTGCCAGCAACTTGCAGGGGATAGGCAACACTGAAGCTTTCTTT. Its translation is CASNLQGIGNTEAFF. The full variable domain, completed using reference TRBV11-2 and TRBJ1-1, is EAGVAQSPRYKIIEKRQSVAFWCNPISGHATLYWYQQILGQGPKLLIQFQNNGVVDDSQLPKDRFSAERLKGVDSTLKIQPAKLEDSAVYLCASNLQGIGNTEAFFGQGTRLTVV.